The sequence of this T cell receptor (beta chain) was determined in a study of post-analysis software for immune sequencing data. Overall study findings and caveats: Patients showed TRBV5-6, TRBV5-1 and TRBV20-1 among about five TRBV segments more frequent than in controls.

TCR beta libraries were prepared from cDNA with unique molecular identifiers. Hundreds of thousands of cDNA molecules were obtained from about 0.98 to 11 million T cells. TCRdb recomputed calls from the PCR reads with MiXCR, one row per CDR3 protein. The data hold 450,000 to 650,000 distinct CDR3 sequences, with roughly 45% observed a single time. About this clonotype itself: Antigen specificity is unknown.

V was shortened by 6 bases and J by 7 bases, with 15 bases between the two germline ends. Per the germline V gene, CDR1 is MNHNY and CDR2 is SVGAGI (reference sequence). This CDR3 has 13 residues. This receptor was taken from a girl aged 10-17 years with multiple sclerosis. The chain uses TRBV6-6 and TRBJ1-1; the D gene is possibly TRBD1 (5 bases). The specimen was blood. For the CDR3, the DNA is TGTGCCAGCAGAAATCAACAGGACTTTGAAGCTTTCTTT. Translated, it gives CASRNQQDFEAFF.